The present TCR beta chain was sequenced within a study of vaccination effects on CD4 cells after COVID-19. In the study overall: A few convalescent patients were sampled after vaccination (early and late). Study findings and constraints: Among infection- and vaccine-induced clones, marked clonal contraction occurred late after vaccination.

Assay: immunoSEQ multiplex PCR; the TCRdb copy retains only in-frame clones and omits some. The sample contains tens of thousands of clones, around 74% of which appear only once. Subsequent to less than 13 days of culture, CD4+ T cells were isolated. PCR showed that the person got SARS-CoV-2 infection at some point between March and December 2020. Two-dose BNT162b2 or mRNA-1273 vaccination was given to participants. The authors replaced half the medium with IL-2 medium on days 3 and 7. There are 17 residues in the CDR3. V shed 8 bases and J shed 0 bases, with 20 bases lying between them. CDR1 is SNHLY and CDR2 is FYNNEI in the germline V gene. Comment on this clone: Its antigen remains unknown.

J is TRBJ2-1 and V is TRBV2; tentative D call: TRBD2 (6 bases). Sequenced here: CD4+ T cells from PBMCs cultured without peptide, sampled after COVID-19 vaccination. The sequence derives from a human donor who had a prior SARS-CoV-2 infection. This CDR3 is CASGGLPKESSYNEQFF. The CDR3 DNA reads TGTGCCAGCGGAGGACTACCAAAGGAGAGCTCCTACAATGAGCAGTTCTTC.